This T cell receptor beta chain was recovered during a study of early T cells in non-severe SARS-CoV-2 infection. Looking at the study overall: The sequenced material was bulk RNA from unsorted whole blood, and its chains were unpaired.

This clonotype occurred a few times. The antigen remains undetermined. Germline CDR1 MDHEN, CDR2 SYDVKM. The V and J ends lost 3 bases and 1 base respectively, with 9 bases between them. This CDR3 contains 14 residues. Study-wide points: Matches to VDJdb favored anti-spike CD8 responses and missed private and CD4 specificities.

Each CDR3 protein gets one entry after TCRdb re-called the 5' RACE reads with MiXCR. The sample lists tens of thousands of distinct CDR3 sequences, around 4.6% occurring once. The receptor comes from an adult who was a healthcare worker with PCR-confirmed SARS-CoV-2 infection or an uninfected control (not recorded which). Sequencing was done on a sample of whole blood. This sequence joins TRBV28 and TRBJ2-5, with a possible D match to TRBD2 (6 bases). This CDR3 is CASSFSGSQETQYF. CDR3 in DNA: TGTGCCAGCAGTTTCTCCGGGAGCCAAGAGACCCAGTACTTC. Complete variable domain (other parts from reference TRBV28 and TRBJ2-5): DVKVTQSSRYLVKRTGEKVFLECVQDMDHENMFWYRQDPGLGLRLIYFSYDVKMKEKGDIPEGYSVSREKKERFSLILESASTNQTSMYLCASSFSGSQETQYFGPGTRLLVL.